This TCR beta chain was recorded in a study of breast tumors, draining lymph nodes, adjacent tissues. Study results and limitations: Data only fit, rather than demonstrated, lymph node origin of most tumor T cells.

TCRdb re-called the multiplex PCR reads with MiXCR, one entry per CDR3 protein. The sample comprises about 31,000 distinct CDR3 sequences, approximately 63% of which are singletons, and about a sixth rests with the top ten. In regard to this clonotype: Its cognate antigen is unknown.

The sample was breast tumor tissue. The source of this sequence is a female donor with breast cancer. Some clones in this sample may be carry-over from other donors' samples.

The CDR3 sequence is CATSEGATDTQYF. CDR3 coding DNA: TGTGCCACCAGTGAGGGAGCCACAGATACGCAGTATTTT. This chain connects TRBV24-1 to TRBJ2-3; TRBD2 might be the D (5 bases). CDR1 and CDR2 from the germline V gene are KGHDR and SFDVKD. Trimming stripped 4 bases from V and 2 bases from J, with 6 bases between. The CDR3 extends over 13 amino acids.